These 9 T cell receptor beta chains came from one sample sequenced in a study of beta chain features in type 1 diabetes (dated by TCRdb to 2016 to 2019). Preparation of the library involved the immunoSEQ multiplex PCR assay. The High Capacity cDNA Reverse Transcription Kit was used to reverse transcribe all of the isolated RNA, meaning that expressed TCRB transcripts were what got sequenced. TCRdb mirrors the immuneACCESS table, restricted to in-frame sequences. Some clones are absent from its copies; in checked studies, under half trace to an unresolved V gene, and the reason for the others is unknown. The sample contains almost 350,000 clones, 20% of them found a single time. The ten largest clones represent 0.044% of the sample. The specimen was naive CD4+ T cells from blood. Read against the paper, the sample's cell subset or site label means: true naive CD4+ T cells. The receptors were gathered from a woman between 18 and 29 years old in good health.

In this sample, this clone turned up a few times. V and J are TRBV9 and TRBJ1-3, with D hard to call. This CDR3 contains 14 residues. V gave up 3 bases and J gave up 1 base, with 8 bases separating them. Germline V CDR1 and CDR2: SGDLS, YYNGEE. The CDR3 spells CASSASVSGNTIYF. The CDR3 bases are TGTGCCAGCAGCGCCTCCGTTTCTGGAAACACCATATATTTT.

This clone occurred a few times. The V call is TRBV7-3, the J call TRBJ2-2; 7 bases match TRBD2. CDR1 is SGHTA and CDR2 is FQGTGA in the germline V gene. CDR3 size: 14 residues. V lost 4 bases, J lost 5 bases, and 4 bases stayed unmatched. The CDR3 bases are TGTGCCAGCAGCTCCCTCGGGGGGACCGGGGAGCTGTTTTTT. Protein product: CASSSLGGTGELFF.

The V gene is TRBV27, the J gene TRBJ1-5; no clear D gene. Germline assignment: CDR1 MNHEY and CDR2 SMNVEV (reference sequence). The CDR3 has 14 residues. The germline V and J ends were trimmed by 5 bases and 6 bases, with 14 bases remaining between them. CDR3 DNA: TGTGCCAGCAGTCCGGTCCTAGGAGGTCAGCCCCAGCATTTT. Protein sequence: CASSPVLGGQPQHF.

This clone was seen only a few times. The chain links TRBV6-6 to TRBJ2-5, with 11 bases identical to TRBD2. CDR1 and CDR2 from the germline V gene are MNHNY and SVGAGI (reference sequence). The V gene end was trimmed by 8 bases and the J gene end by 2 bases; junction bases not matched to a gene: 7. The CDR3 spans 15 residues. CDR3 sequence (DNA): TGTGCCAGCGAACGGGGACTAGCGGTACAAGAGACCCAGTACTTC. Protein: CASERGLAVQETQYF.

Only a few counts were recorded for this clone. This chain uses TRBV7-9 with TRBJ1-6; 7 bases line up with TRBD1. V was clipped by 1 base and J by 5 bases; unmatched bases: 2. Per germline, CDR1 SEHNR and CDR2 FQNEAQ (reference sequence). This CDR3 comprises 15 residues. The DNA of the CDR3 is TGTGCCAGCAGCTTAGAGGGGGCGGATAATTCACCCCTCCACTTT. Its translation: CASSLEGADNSPLHF.

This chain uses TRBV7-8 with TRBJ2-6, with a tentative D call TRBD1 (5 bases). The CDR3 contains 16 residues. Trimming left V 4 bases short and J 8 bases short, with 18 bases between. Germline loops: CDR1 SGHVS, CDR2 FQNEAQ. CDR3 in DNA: TGTGCCAGCAGCTCTCCTTTCCGAAGGGGTTCCAACGTCCTGACTTTC. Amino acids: CASSSPFRRGSNVLTF.

CDR3 DNA sequence: TGTGCCTGGAGTGTCGTGGACACCACTGAAGCTTTCTTT. This translates into CAWSVVDTTEAFF. The rearrangement uses TRBV30 and TRBJ1-1, with D tentatively TRBD1 (5 bases). V was shortened by 0 bases and J by 4 bases, with 9 bases between the two germline ends. Germline V CDR1 and CDR2: GTSNPN, SVGIG (reference sequence). There are 13 residues in the CDR3.

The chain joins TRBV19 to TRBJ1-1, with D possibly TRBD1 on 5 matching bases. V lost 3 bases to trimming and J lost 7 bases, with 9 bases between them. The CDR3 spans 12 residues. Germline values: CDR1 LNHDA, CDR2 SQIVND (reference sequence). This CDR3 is CASSMRGNEAFF. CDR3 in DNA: TGTGCCAGTAGTATGCGGGGCAATGAAGCTTTCTTT.

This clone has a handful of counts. The CDR3, as DNA: TGTGCCAGCAGTTCCGCCCTTGCGGGGGAGACCCAGTACTTC. This gives the protein CASSSALAGETQYF. The genes are TRBV13 and TRBJ2-5; D may be TRBD2 (6 bases). CDR3 length equals 14 residues. The V and J ends lost 6 bases and 5 bases respectively, with 16 bases between them. Germline loops: CDR1 PRHDT, CDR2 FYEKMQ (reference sequence).